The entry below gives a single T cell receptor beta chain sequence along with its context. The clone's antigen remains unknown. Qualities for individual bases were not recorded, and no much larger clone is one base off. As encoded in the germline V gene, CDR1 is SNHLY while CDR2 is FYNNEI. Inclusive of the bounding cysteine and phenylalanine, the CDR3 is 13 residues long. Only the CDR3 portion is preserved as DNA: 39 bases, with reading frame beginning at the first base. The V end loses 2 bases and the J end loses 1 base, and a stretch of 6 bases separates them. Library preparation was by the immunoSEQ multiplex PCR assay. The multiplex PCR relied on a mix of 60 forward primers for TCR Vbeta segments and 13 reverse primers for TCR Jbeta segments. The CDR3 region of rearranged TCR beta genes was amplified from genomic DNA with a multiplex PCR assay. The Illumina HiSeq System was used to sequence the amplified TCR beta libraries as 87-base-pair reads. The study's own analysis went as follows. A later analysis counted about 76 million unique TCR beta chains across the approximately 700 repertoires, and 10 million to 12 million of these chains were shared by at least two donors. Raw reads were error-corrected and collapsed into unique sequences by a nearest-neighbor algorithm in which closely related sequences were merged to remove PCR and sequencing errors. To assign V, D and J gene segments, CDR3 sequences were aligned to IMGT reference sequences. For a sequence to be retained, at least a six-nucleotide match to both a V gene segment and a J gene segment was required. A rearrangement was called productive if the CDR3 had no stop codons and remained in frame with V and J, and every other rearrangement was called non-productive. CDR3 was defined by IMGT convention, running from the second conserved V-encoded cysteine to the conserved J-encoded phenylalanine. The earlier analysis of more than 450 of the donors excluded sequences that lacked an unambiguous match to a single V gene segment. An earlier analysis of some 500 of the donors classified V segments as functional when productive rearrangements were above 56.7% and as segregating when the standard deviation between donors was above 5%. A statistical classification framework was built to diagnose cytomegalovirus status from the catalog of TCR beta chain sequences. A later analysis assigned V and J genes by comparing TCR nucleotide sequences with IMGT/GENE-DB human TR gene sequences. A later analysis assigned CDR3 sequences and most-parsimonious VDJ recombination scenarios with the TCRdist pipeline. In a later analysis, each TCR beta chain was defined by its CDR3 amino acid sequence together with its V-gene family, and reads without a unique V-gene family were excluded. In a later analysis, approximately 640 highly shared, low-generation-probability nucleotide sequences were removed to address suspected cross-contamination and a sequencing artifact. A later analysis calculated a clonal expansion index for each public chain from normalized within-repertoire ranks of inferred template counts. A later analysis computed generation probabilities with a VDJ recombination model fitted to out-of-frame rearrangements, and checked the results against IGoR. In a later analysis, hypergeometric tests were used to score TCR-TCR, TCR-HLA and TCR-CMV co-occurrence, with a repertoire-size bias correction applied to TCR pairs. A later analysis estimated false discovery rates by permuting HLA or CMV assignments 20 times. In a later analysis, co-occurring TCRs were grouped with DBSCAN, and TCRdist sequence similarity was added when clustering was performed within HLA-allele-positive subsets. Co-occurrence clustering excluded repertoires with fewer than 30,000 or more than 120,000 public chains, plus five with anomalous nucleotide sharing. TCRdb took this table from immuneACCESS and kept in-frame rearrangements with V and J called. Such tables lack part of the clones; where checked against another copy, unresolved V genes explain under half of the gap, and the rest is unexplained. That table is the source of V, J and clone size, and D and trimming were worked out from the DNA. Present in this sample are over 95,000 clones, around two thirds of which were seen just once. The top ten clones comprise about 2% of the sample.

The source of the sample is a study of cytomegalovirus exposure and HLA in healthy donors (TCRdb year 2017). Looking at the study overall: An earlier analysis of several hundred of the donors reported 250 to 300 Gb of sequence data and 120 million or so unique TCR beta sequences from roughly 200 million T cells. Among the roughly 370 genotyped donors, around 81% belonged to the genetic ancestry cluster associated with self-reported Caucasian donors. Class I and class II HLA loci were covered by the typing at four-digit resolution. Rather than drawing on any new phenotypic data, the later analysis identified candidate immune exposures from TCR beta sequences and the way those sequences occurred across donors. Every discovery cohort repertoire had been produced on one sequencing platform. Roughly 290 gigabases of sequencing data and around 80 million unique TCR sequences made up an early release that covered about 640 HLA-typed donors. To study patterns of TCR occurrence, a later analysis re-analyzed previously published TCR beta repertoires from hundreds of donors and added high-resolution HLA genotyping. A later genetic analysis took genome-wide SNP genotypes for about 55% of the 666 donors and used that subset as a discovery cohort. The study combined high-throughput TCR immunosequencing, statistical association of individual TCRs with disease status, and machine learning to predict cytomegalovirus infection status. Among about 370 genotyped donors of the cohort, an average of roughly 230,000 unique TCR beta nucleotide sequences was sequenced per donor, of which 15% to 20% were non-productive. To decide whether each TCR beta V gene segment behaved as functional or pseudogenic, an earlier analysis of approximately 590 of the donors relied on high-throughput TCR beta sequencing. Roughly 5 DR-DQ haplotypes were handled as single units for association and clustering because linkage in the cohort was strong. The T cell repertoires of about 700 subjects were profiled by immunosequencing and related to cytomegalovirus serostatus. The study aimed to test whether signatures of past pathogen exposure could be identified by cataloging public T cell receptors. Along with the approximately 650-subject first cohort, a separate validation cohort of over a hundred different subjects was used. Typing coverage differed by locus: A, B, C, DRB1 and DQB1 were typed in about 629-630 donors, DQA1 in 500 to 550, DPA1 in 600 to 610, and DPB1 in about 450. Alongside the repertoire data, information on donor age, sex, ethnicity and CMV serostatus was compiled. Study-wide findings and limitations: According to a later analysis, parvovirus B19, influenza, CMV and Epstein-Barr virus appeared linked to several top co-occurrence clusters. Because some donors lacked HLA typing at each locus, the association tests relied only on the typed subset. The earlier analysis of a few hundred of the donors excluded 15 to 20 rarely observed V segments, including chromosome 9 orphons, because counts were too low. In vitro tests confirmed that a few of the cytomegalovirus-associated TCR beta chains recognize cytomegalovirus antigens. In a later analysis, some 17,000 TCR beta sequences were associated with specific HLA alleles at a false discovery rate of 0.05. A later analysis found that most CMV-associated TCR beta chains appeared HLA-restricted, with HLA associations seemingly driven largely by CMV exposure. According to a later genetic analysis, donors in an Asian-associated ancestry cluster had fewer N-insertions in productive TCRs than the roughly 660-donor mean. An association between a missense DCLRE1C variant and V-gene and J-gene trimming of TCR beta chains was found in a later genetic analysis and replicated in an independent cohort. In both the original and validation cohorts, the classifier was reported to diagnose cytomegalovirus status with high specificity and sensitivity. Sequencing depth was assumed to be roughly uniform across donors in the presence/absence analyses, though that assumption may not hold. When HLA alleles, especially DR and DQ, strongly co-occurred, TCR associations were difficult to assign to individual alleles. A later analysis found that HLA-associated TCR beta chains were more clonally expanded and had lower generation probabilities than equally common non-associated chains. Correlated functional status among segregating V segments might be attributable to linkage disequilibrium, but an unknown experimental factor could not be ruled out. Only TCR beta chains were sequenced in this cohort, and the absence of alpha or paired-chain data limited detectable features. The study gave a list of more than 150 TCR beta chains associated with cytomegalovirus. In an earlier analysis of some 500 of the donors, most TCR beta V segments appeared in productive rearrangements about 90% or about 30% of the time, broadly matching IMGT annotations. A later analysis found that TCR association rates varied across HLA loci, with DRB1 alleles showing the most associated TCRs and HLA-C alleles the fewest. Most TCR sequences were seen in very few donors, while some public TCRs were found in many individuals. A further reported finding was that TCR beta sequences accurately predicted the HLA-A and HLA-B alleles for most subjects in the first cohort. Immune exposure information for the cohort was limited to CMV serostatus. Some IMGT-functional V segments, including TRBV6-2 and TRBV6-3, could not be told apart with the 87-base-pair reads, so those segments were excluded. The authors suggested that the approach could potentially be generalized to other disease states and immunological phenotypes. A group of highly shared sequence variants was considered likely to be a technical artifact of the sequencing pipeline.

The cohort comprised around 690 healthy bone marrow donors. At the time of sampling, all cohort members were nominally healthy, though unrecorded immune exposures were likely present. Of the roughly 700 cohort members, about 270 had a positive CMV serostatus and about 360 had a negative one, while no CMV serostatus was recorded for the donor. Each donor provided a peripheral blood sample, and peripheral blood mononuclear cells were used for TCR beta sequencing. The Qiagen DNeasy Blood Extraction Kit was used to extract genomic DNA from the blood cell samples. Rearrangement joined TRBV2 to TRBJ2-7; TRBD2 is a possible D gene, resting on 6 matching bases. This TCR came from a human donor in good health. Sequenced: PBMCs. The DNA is TGTGCCAGCAGTGAAAGCGGGTCCTACGAGCAGTACTTC. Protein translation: CASSESGSYEQYF.